This T cell receptor (beta chain) is from a study of blood T cells in healthy people across ages. General observations from the study: Both naive CD4+ cell counts and diversity were greater in long-lived donors than in aged donors. A roughly linear age-dependent decrease characterized TCR beta diversity per million T cells.

The individuals who served as donors were healthy Caucasians living in Russia, aged roughly 6 to 100. Each individual donor underwent a draw of approximately 10 milliliters of peripheral blood. Regarding this clonotype: Its antigen is still unknown.

Trimming removed 0 bases from V and 5 bases from J, with 11 bases in between. Germline V gene lookup returns CDR1 MNHEY and CDR2 SVGAGI. This CDR3 region has 14 residues. A second roughly 6 to 11 cycle PCR used barcoded and J-beta primers. One entry per CDR3 protein results from TCRdb running MiXCR on the 5' RACE reads. This table holds about 1.5 million distinct CDR3 sequences, roughly 43% found once. Source material: blood. This clonotype was obtained from a woman between 18 and 29 years old in good health. The chain carries TRBV6-5 and TRBJ2-7; D is possibly TRBD1 (5 bases). This CDR3 is CASSYSAGYNEQYF. CDR3 coding DNA: TGTGCCAGCAGTTACTCTGCAGGGTACAACGAGCAGTACTTC.